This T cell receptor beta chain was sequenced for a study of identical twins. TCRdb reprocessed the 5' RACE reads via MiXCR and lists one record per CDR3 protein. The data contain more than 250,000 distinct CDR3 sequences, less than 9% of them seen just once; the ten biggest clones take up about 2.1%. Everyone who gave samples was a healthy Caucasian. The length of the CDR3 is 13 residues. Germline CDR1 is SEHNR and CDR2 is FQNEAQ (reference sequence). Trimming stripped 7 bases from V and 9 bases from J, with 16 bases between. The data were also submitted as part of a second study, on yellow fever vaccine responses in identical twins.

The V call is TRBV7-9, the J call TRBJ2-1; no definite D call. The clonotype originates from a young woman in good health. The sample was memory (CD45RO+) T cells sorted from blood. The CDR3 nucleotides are TGTGCCAGCACCCAAGTACCGGGCGTTGAGCAGTTCTTC. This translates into CASTQVPGVEQFF. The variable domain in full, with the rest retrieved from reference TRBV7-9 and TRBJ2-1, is DTGVSQNPRHKITKRGQNVTFRCDPISEHNRLYWYRQTLGQGPEFLTYFQNEAQLEKSRLLSDRFSAERPKGSFSTLEIQRTEQGDSAMYLCASTQVPGVEQFFGPGTRLTVL.